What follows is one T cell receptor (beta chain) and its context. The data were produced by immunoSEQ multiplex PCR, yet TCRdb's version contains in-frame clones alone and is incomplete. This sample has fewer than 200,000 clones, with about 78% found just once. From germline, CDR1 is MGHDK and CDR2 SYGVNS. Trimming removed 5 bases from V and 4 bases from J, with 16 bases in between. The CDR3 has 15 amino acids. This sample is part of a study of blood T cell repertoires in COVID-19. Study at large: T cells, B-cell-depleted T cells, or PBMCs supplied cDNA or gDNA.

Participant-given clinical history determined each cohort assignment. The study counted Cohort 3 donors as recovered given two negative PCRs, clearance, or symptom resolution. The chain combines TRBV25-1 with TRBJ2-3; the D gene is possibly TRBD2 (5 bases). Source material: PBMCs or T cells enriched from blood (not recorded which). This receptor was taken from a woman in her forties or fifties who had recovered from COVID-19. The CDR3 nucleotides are TGTGCCAGCAGTCCCAGCGGAACCAGTGCAGATACGCAGTATTTT. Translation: CASSPSGTSADTQYF. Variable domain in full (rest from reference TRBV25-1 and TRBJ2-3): EADIYQTPRYLVIGTGKKITLECSQTMGHDKMYWYQQDPGMELHLIHYSYGVNSTEKGDLSSESTVSRIRTEHFPLTLESARPSHTSQYLCASSPSGTSADTQYFGPGTRLTVL.